This TCR beta chain was profiled in a study of blood T cell repertoires in COVID-19. The CDR3 length is 15 residues. Looked up from germline, CDR1 is SGHAT and CDR2 is FQDESV (reference sequence). J was trimmed by 7 bases and V by 1 base; bases with no gene match: 8. Sequencing was performed with immunoSEQ multiplex PCR; in TCRdb, only in-frame clones are kept and a portion is missing. The sample lists hundreds of thousands of clones; 85% to 90% were seen once. The sequenced material came from peripheral blood. This clonotype originated in a woman between 50 and 59 years old with COVID-19, enrolled during active disease. The rearrangement links TRBV11-1 to TRBJ2-3, with 7 bases matching TRBD2. This chain's CDR3 is CASSLGLADQHTQYF. The CDR3 DNA is TGTGCCAGCAGCTTAGGGCTAGCGGACCAACATACGCAGTATTTT.